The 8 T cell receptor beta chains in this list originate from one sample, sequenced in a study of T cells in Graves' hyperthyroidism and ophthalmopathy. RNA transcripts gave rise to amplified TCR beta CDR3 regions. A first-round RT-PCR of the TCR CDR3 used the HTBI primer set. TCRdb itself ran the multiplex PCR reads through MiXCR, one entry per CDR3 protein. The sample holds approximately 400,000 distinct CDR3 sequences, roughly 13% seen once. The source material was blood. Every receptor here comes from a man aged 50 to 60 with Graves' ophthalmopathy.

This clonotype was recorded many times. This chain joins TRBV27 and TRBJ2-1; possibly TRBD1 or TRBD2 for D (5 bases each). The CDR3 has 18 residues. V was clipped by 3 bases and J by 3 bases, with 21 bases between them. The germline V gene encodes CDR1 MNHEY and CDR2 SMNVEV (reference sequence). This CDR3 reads CASSFRTSSLLGYNEQFF. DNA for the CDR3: TGTGCCAGCAGTTTCCGGACATCGAGCCTACTAGGCTACAATGAGCAGTTCTTC.

The CDR3 DNA sequence: TGTGCCAGCAGCCCAGATGGCCGCACAGATACGCAGTATTTT. This translates into CASSPDGRTDTQYF. The rearrangement links TRBV5-4 to TRBJ2-3; D is uncertain. Trimming cost V 4 bases and J 1 base, with 10 bases left between them. The CDR3 is 14 amino acids. The germline V gene encodes CDR1 SGHNT and CDR2 YYREEE (reference sequence).

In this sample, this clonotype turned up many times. Here the CDR3 DNA reads TGTGCCAGCAGTTTAAGCGGGAGGCTCAGCTCCTACGAGCAGTACTTC. It translates to CASSLSGRLSSYEQYF. The V call is TRBV28, the J call TRBJ2-7; 9 nucleotides align to TRBD2. The CDR3 is made up of 16 amino acids. Germline values: CDR1 MDHEN, CDR2 SYDVKM. J lost 0 bases, V lost 2 bases, and 5 bases had no gene match.

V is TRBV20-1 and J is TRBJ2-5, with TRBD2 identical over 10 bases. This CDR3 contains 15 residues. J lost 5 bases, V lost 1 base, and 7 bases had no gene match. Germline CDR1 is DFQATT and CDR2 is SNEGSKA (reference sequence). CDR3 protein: CSARASGRVWETQYF. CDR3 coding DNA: TGCAGTGCTAGAGCTAGCGGGAGAGTGTGGGAGACCCAGTACTTC.

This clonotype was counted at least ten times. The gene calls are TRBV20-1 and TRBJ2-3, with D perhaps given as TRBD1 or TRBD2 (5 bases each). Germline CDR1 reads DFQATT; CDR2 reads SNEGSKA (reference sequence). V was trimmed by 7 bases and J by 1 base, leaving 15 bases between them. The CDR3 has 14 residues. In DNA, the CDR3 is TGCAGTGGCCTTGGGGGTGCGGGCACAGATACGCAGTATTTT. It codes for CSGLGGAGTDTQYF.

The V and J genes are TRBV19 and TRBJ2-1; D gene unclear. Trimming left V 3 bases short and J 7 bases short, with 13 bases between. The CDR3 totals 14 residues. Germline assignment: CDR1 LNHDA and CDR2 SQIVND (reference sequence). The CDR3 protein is CASSILVLENEQFF. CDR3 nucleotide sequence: TGTGCCAGTAGTATTCTGGTGTTAGAAAATGAGCAGTTCTTC.

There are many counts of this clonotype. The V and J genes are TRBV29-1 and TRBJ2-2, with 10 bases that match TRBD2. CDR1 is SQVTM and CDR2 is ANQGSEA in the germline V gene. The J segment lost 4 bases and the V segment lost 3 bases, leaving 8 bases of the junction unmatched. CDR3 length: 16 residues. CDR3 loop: CSVESPLAGATGELFF. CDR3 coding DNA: TGCAGCGTTGAGTCTCCCCTAGCGGGAGCCACCGGGGAGCTGTTTTTT.

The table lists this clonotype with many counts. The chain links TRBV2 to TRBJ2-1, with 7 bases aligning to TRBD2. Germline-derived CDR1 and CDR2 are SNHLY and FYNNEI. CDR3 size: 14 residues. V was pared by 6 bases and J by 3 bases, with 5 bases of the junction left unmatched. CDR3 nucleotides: TGTGCCAGCAGAGAGACTAGCATCTACAATGAGCAGTTCTTC. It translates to CASRETSIYNEQFF.